This T cell receptor (beta chain) was obtained from a study of T cell responses to AZD1222 COVID-19 vaccine. Regarding the study as a whole: Females outnumbered males among donors, who were mostly white British; clonal diversity was possibly underestimated. Of the AZD1222 recipients, only five to seven were seropositive at baseline. Spike-specific TCR breadth and depth grew following two AZD1222 doses. The reported proportion of spike-specific TCRs targeting unmutated variant regions was nearly half.

Worth noting for this clone: Its matching antigen is unknown.

This CDR3 spans 12 amino acids. Germline V gene sequence: CDR1 GTSNPN, CDR2 SVGIG (reference sequence). V was shortened by 4 bases and J by 4 bases, with 10 bases between the two germline ends. Only in-frame clones appear in the TCRdb table, and some are missing; sequencing was by immunoSEQ multiplex PCR. The sample has roughly 140,000 clones, around 89% seen once; the top ten hold 3% to 4%. The receptor's source is an adult in good health. The chain joins TRBV30 to TRBJ2-5, with a weak D call TRBD2 (6 bases). The sequenced sample was peripheral blood, obtained on day 0 of MenACWY control vaccination. DNA for the CDR3: TGTGCCTGGACCCGAGCGGGAGAGACCCAGTACTTC. Translation: CAWTRAGETQYF.